This record covers a single TCR beta chain. TCRdb keeps only in-frame clones here, not all; method: immunoSEQ multiplex PCR. Of 35,000 or so clones in the sample, roughly 93% were seen once. These data come from a study of T cell changes during pregnancy in multiple sclerosis. V dropped 2 bases and J dropped 7 bases, with 8 bases sitting between them. Germline assignment: CDR1 LGHNA and CDR2 YSLEER. The CDR3 loop spans 13 amino acids. This sample comprised CD4+ T cells from peripheral blood mononuclear cells, obtained in the first trimester of pregnancy. The source of this sequence is a female donor with multiple sclerosis, enrolled in a pregnancy study. The chain carries TRBV4-3 and TRBJ2-2; D possibly corresponds to TRBD2 (6 bases). The CDR3 reads CASSQQRVGELFF. In DNA form, the CDR3 reads TGCGCCAGCAGCCAACAGCGGGTCGGGGAGCTGTTTTTT.